Sequencing of this TCR beta chain was carried out in a study of Tregs in tolerant kidney transplant recipients. Clones were sequenced by immunoSEQ multiplex PCR, and TCRdb holds only the in-frame ones, with some missing. The sample shows about 240,000 clones, approximately 84% of them seen only once. Trimming shortened V by 2 bases and J by 1 base, and 6 bases separated the two germline ends. The CDR3 extends over 14 amino acids. The germline V gene encodes CDR1 SGHRS and CDR2 YFSETQ. To note about this clone: The target antigen is unknown.

Study results and caveats: Biological reproducibility was not directly addressed in this study.

The TCR was taken from a human donor in good health. Source material: CD4+ T cells from blood. This chain joins TRBV5-1 and TRBJ2-2; D not certain. Here the CDR3 DNA reads TGCGCCAGCAGCTTCAAACAGAACACCGGGGAGCTGTTTTTT. Its protein product is CASSFKQNTGELFF.